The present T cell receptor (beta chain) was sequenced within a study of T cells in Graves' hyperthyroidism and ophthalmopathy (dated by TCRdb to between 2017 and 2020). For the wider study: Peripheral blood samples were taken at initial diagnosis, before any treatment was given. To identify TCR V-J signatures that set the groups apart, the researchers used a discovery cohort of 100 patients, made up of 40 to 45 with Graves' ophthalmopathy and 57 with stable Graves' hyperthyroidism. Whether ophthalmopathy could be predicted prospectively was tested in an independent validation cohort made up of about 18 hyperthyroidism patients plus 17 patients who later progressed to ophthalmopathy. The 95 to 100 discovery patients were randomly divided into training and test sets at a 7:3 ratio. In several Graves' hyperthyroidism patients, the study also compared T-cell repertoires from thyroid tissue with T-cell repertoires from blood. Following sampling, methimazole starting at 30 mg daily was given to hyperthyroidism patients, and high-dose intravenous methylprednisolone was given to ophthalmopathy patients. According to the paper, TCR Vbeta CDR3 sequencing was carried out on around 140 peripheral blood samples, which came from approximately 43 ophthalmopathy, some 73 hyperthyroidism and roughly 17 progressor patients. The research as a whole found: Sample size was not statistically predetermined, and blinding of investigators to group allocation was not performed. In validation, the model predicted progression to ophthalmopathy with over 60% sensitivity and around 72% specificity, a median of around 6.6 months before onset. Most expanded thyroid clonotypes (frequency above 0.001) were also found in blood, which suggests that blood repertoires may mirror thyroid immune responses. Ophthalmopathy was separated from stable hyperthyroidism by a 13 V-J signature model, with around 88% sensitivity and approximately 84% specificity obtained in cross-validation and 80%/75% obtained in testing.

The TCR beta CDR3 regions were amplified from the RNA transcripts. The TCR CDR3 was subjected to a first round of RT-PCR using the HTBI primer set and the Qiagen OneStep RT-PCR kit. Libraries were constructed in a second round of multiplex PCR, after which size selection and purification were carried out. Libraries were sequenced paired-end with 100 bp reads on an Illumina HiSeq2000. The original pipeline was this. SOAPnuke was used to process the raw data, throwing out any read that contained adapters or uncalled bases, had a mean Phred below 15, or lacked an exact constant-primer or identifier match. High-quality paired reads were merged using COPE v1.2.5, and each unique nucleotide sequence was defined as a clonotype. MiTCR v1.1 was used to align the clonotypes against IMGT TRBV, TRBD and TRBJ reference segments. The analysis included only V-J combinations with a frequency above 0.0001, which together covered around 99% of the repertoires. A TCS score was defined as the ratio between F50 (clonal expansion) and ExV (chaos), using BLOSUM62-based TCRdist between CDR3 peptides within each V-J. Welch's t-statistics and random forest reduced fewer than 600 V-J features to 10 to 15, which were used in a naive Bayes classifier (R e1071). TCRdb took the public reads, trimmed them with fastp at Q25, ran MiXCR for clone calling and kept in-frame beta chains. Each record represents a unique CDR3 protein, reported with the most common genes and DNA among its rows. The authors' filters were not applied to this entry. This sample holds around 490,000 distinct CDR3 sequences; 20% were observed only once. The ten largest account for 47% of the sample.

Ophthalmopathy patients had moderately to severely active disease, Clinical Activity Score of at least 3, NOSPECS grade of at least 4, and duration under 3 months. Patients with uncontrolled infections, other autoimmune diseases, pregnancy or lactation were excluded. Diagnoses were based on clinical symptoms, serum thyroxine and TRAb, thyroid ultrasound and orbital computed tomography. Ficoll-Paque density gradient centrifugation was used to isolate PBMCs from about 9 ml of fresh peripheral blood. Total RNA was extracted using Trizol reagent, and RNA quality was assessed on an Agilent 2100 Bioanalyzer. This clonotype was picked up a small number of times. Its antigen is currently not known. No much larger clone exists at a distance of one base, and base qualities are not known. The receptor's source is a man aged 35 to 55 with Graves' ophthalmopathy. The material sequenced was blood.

CDR3 loop: CASSPDAWGAGSEKLFF. The base sequence is TGCGCCAGCAGCCCGGACGCCTGGGGAGCAGGGAGTGAAAAACTGTTTTTT. The sequence is built from TRBV5-1 and TRBJ1-4; TRBD1 is possibly the D segment (5 matching bases). V is clipped by 4 bases and J by 7 bases, and the sequence between their germline boundaries is 23 bases long. CDR1 and CDR2, looked up from the germline V gene, are SGHRS and YFSETQ. Reading from cysteine to phenylalanine, the CDR3 counts 17 amino acids. The DNA shown is the 51-base CDR3, in frame from base 1. The reference TRBV5-1 and TRBJ1-4 proteins fill in what lies around the CDR3, so the full variable domain reads KAGVTQTPRYLIKTRGQQVTLSCSPISGHRSVSWYQQTPGQGLQFLFEYFSETQRNKGNFPGRFSGRQFSNSRSEMNVSTLELGDSALYLCASSPDAWGAGSEKLFFGSGTQLSVL.